This is a list of T cell receptor beta chains from one sample in a study of cytomegalovirus exposure and HLA in healthy donors. Only in-frame clones appear in the TCRdb table, and some are missing; sequencing was by immunoSEQ multiplex PCR. This sample carries some 190,000 clones, approximately 88% of them seen once, and the ten largest clones take approximately 1.3%. The source material was PBMCs. The receptors shown here come from a boy younger than 10 in good health and CMV-seronegative. Each CDR3 is given with its conserved first and last residue. Fields, in order: CDR3 length, V gene, D gene, clone size, J gene, CDR3 protein, CDR3 DNA. A D gene is named only where the DNA matches it firmly. Some rows mark clone size as missing; the rest say once, few, many or name a class of expanded clone.

14	TRBV5-4	TRBD1	.	TRBJ2-7	CASSLGTGAYEQYF	TGTGCCAGCAGCTTGGGGACAGGAGCCTACGAGCAGTACTTC
17	TRBV4-1	.	.	TRBJ2-3	CASSPLRGAGVTDTQYF	TGCGCCAGCAGCCCACTAAGAGGGGCAGGGGTAACAGATACGCAGTATTTT
15	TRBV27	TRBD1	.	TRBJ2-7	CASSFQGQGAYEQYF	TGTGCCAGCAGTTTTCAAGGGCAGGGGGCCTACGAGCAGTACTTC
15	TRBV5-1	TRBD2	.	TRBJ2-4	CASSNSGTSKNIQYF	TGCGCCAGCAGCAATAGCGGGACTTCCAAAAACATTCAGTACTTC
15	TRBV5-1	TRBD1	few	TRBJ1-4	CASSLGQGFREKLFF	TGCGCCAGCAGCTTGGGACAGGGATTTAGAGAAAAACTGTTTTTT
15	TRBV7-9	TRBD1	few	TRBJ2-1	CASSKGQGLYNEQFF	TGTGCCAGCAGCAAAGGACAGGGCTTGTACAATGAGCAGTTCTTC
13	TRBV4-3	.	.	TRBJ2-1	CASSRVLNNEQFF	TGCGCCAGCAGCCGAGTCCTTAATAATGAGCAGTTCTTC
12	TRBV11-2	TRBD1	once	TRBJ1-1	CASSPITGAAFF	TGTGCCAGCAGCCCGATCACAGGGGCAGCTTTCTTT
14	TRBV6-5	TRBD1	few	TRBJ1-5	CASSYGTGNQPQHF	TGTGCCAGCAGTTACGGGACAGGAAATCAGCCCCAGCATTTT
14	TRBV5-6	.	few	TRBJ2-7	CASSPTGFAYEQYF	TGTGCCAGCAGCCCCACAGGGTTTGCCTACGAGCAGTACTTC
13	TRBV4-3	.	few	TRBJ2-6	CASSRTGANVLTF	TGCGCCAGCAGTAGAACTGGGGCCAACGTCCTGACTTTC
16	TRBV4-3	TRBD1	few	TRBJ2-2	CASSQGTGRGTGELFF	TGCGCCAGCAGCCAGGGGACAGGGAGGGGAACCGGGGAGCTGTTTTTT
14	TRBV7-2	TRBD1	once	TRBJ1-6	CASSLPGQSSPLHF	TGTGCCAGCAGCCTACCGGGACAGTCTTCACCCCTCCACTTT
13	TRBV5-6	.	.	TRBJ1-2	CASSTGQLYGYTF	TGTGCCAGCAGCACTGGACAGCTCTATGGCTACACCTTC
16	TRBV5-3	TRBD2	.	TRBJ2-3	CARSLAVAGSTDTQYF	TGTGCCAGAAGCTTGGCAGTAGCGGGATCCACAGATACGCAGTATTTT
14	TRBV19	.	.	TRBJ1-2	CASTPRGYGWGYTF	TGTGCCAGTACGCCCAGGGGTTACGGCTGGGGCTACACCTTC
12	TRBV11-2	.	many	TRBJ1-1	CASSSHNTEAFF	TGTGCCAGCAGCTCCCATAACACTGAAGCTTTCTTT
12	TRBV6-6	.	.	TRBJ1-2	CASSQTGQGYTF	TGTGCCAGCAGTCAAACAGGGCAAGGCTACACCTTC
15	TRBV19	TRBD1	once	TRBJ1-2	CASSIKGQPPYGYTF	TGTGCCAGTAGTATTAAGGGACAGCCTCCCTATGGCTACACCTTC
13	TRBV18	.	.	TRBJ2-1	CASSPGSINEQFF	TGTGCCAGCTCACCGGGCTCGATTAATGAGCAGTTCTTC
17	TRBV11-2	TRBD1	once	TRBJ1-6	CASSLALGGTGNSPLHF	TGTGCCAGCAGCTTAGCTCTTGGTGGGACAGGGAATTCACCCCTCCACTTT
13	TRBV9	.	.	TRBJ2-7	CASGAGSSYEQYF	TGTGCCAGCGGTGCGGGAAGCTCCTACGAGCAGTACTTC
16	TRBV5-5	TRBD2	.	TRBJ2-3	CASSLSSGGATDTQYF	TGTGCCAGCAGCTTGTCGTCGGGGGGGGCAACAGATACGCAGTATTTT
15	TRBV7-2	TRBD2	few	TRBJ2-7	CASSLEWFSGNEQYF	TGTGCCAGCAGCTTAGAGTGGTTTAGCGGGAACGAGCAGTACTTC
13	TRBV27	.	.	TRBJ2-1	CASSAGARDEQFF	TGTGCCAGTTCTGCGGGGGCTCGGGATGAGCAGTTCTTC
16	TRBV5-4	TRBD2	.	TRBJ2-5	CASSASGGAPQETQYF	TGTGCCAGCAGCGCTAGCGGGGGGGCCCCCCAAGAGACCCAGTACTTC
13	TRBV25-1	.	few	TRBJ1-1	CASIGTTYTEAFF	TGTGCCAGCATCGGGACAACCTACACTGAAGCTTTCTTT
18	TRBV21-1	.	few	TRBJ1-1	CASSDSLGQGGGATEAFF	TGTGCCAGCAGCGATTCACTAGGACAGGGTGGAGGGGCCACTGAAGCTTTCTTT
11	TRBV2	TRBD2	once	TRBJ2-7	CACGRQYEQYF	TGTGCCTGCGGGAGACAGTACGAGCAGTACTTC
19	TRBV2	.	.	TRBJ2-3	CASSDGAGRLGVRTDTQYF	TGTGCCAGCAGTGACGGGGCAGGGAGGTTGGGCGTGCGCACAGATACGCAGTATTTT
14	TRBV9	.	.	TRBJ1-1	CASSVGGPNTEAFF	TGTGCCAGCAGCGTAGGGGGGCCTAACACTGAAGCTTTCTTT
13	TRBV10-2	TRBD1	.	TRBJ1-4	CASRGQGGEKLFF	TGCGCCAGCAGGGGACAGGGTGGGGAAAAACTGTTTTTT
16	TRBV11-2	TRBD2	.	TRBJ2-2	CASSLGLAGTTGELFF	TGTGCCAGCAGCTTAGGGCTAGCGGGGACCACCGGGGAGCTGTTTTTT
13	TRBV6-5	.	.	TRBJ2-7	CASRDTSSYEQYF	TGTGCCAGCCGGGACACCAGCTCCTACGAGCAGTACTTC
17	TRBV7-2	.	.	TRBJ1-3	CASSSPLTIGSGNTIYF	TGTGCCAGCAGCTCCCCTTTGACTATAGGTTCCGGAAACACCATATATTTT
16	TRBV19	.	.	TRBJ2-2	CASSCYLLRGTGELFF	TGTGCCAGTAGCTGCTACTTGCTTCGGGGGACCGGGGAGCTGTTTTTT
17	TRBV7-2	TRBD2	.	TRBJ2-7	CASSLAKGLAGGREQYF	TGTGCCAGCAGCTTAGCGAAAGGACTAGCGGGAGGGCGCGAGCAGTACTTC
15	TRBV15	TRBD1	.	TRBJ1-5	CATSRAGTANQPQHF	TGTGCCACCAGCAGAGCAGGGACAGCGAATCAGCCCCAGCATTTT